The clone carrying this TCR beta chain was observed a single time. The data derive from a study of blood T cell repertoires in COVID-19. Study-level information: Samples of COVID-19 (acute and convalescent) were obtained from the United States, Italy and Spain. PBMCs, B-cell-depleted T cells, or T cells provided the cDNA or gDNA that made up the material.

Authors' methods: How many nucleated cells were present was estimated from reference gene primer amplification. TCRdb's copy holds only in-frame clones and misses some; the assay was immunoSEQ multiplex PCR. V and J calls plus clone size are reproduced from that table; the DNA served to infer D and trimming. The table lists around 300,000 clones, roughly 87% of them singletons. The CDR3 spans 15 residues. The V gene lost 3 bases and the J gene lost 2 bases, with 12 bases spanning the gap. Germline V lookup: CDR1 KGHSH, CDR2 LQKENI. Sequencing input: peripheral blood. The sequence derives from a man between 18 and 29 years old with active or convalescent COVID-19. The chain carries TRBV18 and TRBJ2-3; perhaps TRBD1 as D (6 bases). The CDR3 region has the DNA TGTGCCAGCTCACCCAAGGACAGAATCACAGATACGCAGTATTTT. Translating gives CASSPKDRITDTQYF.